The TCR beta chain described here comes from a study of T-cell reconstitution after alpha-beta-depleted transplantation in children (TCRdb year 2016). Notes on the research overall: The study quantitatively tracked T-cell immune reconstitution after TCRalphabeta/CD19-depleted allogeneic hematopoietic cell transplantation in children using TCR repertoire profiling.

General study outcomes and caveats: Hyperexpanded clone frequencies declined over subsequent months; after one year, T-cell counts and TCRbeta diversity were mostly attributed to newly produced T cells. The high TCRbeta diversity at day 60 in some patients was ascribed to recipient T cells and intrathymic progenitors that had survived conditioning. The apparently early recovery of alphabetaT-cell counts about two months after transplant reportedly depended on only several hundred rapidly expanded clones that came from non-depleted graft cells.

This clonotype was recorded at least ten times. It lacks a known antigen. No base qualities exist here, and no much larger clone lies one base off it. According to the study, the label for this sample's treatment or condition signals: allogeneic hematopoietic cell transplantation with graft depleted of TCRalphabeta T cells and CD19 B cells. The children who served as transplant recipients had been given grafts of TCRalphabeta/CD19-depleted allogeneic hematopoietic cells. The library relied on PCR. The listed sequencing device is Illumina HiSeq 2500. To normalize quantification of the TCRbeta repertoire, the TCR libraries were built with molecular barcoding that relied on unique molecular identifiers. TCRdb ran its own pipeline on the public reads, namely fastp trimming at Q25 and MiXCR clone calling, and kept in-frame beta chains. Every entry covers one CDR3 protein and lists the most common genes and DNA from its rows. This sample gives hundreds of thousands of distinct CDR3 sequences in total; more than 9% of them show up just once. The ten largest account for about 2% of the sample.

Per the germline V gene (reference sequence), MNHEY is the CDR1 and SMNVEV is the CDR2. The CDR3, cysteine through phenylalanine, is 17 amino acids long. Just the 51-base CDR3 DNA is kept, in frame starting at base 1. The germline V and J ends show losses of 9 bases and 5 bases respectively, and no gene match explains 18 bases of the junction. This clonotype was obtained from a child aged 2-9 years with inherited bone marrow failure, due to receive a stem cell transplant. Sequencing used PBMCs, obtained before TCRalphabeta/CD19-depleted stem cell transplant. This chain joins TRBV27 to TRBJ2-5, with 10 bases matching TRBD2. The CDR3 region: CARGGKKAGGPWETQYF. The DNA reads as follows: TGTGCCAGAGGGGGAAAAAAAGCGGGAGGGCCTTGGGAGACCCAGTACTTC.